This T cell receptor beta chain was sequenced during a study of blood T cell repertoires in COVID-19. Overall study: Acute and convalescent COVID-19 specimens originated in the United States, Italy and Spain. PBMCs, B-cell-depleted T cells, or T cells were the source of the cDNA or gDNA that made up the material.

The length of the CDR3 is 16 residues. CDR1 MNHEY and CDR2 SMNVEV come from the germline V gene (reference sequence). The trim removed 1 base at V and 5 bases at J, leaving 4 bases unmatched. The authors' processing: Amplified reference gene primers provided the basis for estimating nucleated cell counts. Produced via immunoSEQ multiplex PCR; TCRdb's table is partial and in-frame only. From that table come the V and J calls and clone size; the DNA was used to work out D and trimming. The data show some 180,000 clones, approximately 92% seen once. The genes are TRBV27 and TRBJ2-3, with 12 nucleotides matching TRBD2. The specimen sequenced was peripheral blood. This receptor was taken from a man aged 45 to 65 with acute or convalescent COVID-19. This CDR3 is CASSLWTSGMLDTQYF. CDR3 bases: TGTGCCAGCAGTTTATGGACTAGCGGGATGCTAGATACGCAGTATTTT.